What follows are 11 T cell receptor beta chains derived from one specimen sequenced in a study of control samples from healthy donors and cancer patients. Assay: immunoSEQ multiplex PCR; the TCRdb copy retains only in-frame clones and omits some. Of 150,000 to 200,000 clones listed, around 90% were seen once; the top ten hold 4% to 6%. The sequenced sample consisted of blood. The source is a woman between 25 and 40 years old in good health.

The chain carries TRBV13 and TRBJ2-7; the D gene could be TRBD1 or TRBD2 (5 bases each). CDR1 and CDR2 from the germline V gene are PRHDT and FYEKMQ (reference sequence). V was clipped by 2 bases and J by 1 base, with 12 bases between them. The CDR3 runs to 15 residues. The CDR3 here is CASSLQGVGSYEQYF. Here the CDR3 DNA reads TGTGCCAGCAGCTTACAGGGAGTTGGGTCCTACGAGCAGTACTTC.

This clone was detected only a few times. The chain joins TRBV6-5 to TRBJ1-3, with D maybe TRBD1 (5 bases). V lost 7 bases, J lost 0 bases, and 10 bases lay in between. Germline CDR1 reads MNHEY; CDR2 reads SVGAGI. The CDR3 has 14 amino acids. CDR3 bases: TGTGCCAGCAAGGGACCGAACTCTGGAAACACCATATATTTT. Its translation: CASKGPNSGNTIYF.

This chain links TRBV4-2 with TRBJ1-2; TRBD1 matches at 9 bases. Germline loops: CDR1 LGHNA, CDR2 YNFKEQ. V gave up 1 base and J gave up 7 bases; unmatched junction bases: 4. This CDR3 has 14 amino acids. CDR3 region: CASSQGTGGLGYTF. The CDR3 region has the DNA TGTGCCAGCAGCCAAGGTACAGGGGGCCTTGGCTACACCTTC.

V and J are TRBV5-1 and TRBJ1-4; no firm D call. Germline V gene data show CDR1 as SGHRS and CDR2 as YFSETQ. Trimming cost V 5 bases and J 3 bases, with 14 bases left between them. The CDR3 sequence is 15 residues long. DNA of the CDR3: TGCGCCAGCAGTTGGGGTGGGCGAGCTAATGAAAAACTGTTTTTT. This encodes CASSWGGRANEKLFF.

The V and J genes are TRBV2 and TRBJ1-5; TRBD1 matches 8 bases. Germline CDR1 SNHLY, CDR2 FYNNEI. This CDR3 contains 15 residues. Losses at the gene ends were 5 bases for V and 6 bases for J; bases not matched to a gene: 9. CDR3 residues: CASSQGQALGQPQHF. CDR3 coding DNA: TGTGCCAGCAGTCAGGGACAGGCCCTGGGTCAGCCCCAGCATTTT.

The rearrangement joins TRBV7-8 to TRBJ2-3; maybe TRBD2 (7 bases). Germline V CDR1 and CDR2: SGHVS, FQNEAQ. This CDR3 is 17 amino acids long. Trimming cost V 1 base and J 3 bases, with 17 bases left between them. CDR3 protein: CASSLVGGALGTDTQYF. The CDR3 nucleotides read TGTGCCAGCAGCTTAGTAGGGGGGGCTCTTGGTACAGATACGCAGTATTTT.

The V and J genes are TRBV28 and TRBJ1-4, with a tentative D call TRBD1 (6 bases). Trimming removed 7 bases from V and 7 bases from J, with 25 bases in between. CDR1 is MDHEN and CDR2 is SYDVKM in the germline V gene. The CDR3 length is 17 residues. The CDR3 sequence: CASTRPDTRGEFEKLFF. CDR3 bases: TGTGCCAGCACTCGACCCGACACCAGGGGAGAGTTTGAAAAACTGTTTTTT.

The chain couples TRBV5-8 to TRBJ2-1; 10 bases are shared with TRBD1. Germline-derived CDR1 and CDR2 are SGHTS and YDEGEE. This CDR3 spans 17 amino acids. Losses at the gene ends were 3 bases for V and 1 base for J; bases not matched to a gene: 7. Here the CDR3 reads CASSSTDRGLSYNEQFF. The CDR3 DNA reads TGTGCCAGCAGCTCAACCGACAGGGGGCTGTCCTACAATGAGCAGTTCTTC. The full variable domain, in which reference TRBV5-8 and TRBJ2-1 provide the parts outside the CDR3, is EAGVTQSPTHLIKTRGQQATLRCSPISGHTSVYWYQQALGLGLQFLLWYDEGEERNRGNFPPRFSGRQFPNYSSELNVNALELEDSALYLCASSSTDRGLSYNEQFFGPGTRLTVL.

This clone was seen a handful of times. The chain uses TRBV4-2 and TRBJ1-2; D not certain. V was cut by 0 bases and J by 6 bases, with 8 bases left in between. There are 13 residues in the CDR3. The germline V gene encodes CDR1 LGHNA and CDR2 YNFKEQ. CDR3 region: CASSQESGNGYTF. CDR3 DNA sequence: TGTGCCAGCAGCCAAGAGTCGGGCAATGGCTACACCTTC.

The chain carries TRBV11-3 and TRBJ2-2, with 13 bases matching TRBD2. The CDR3 covers 16 residues. With V trimmed by 5 bases and J by 6 bases, 6 bases remained unmatched. The germline CDR1 and CDR2 sequences are SGHNT and YENEEA. CDR3 loop: CASSGLAGARAGELFF. CDR3 DNA sequence: TGTGCCAGCAGCGGACTAGCGGGAGCTCGGGCCGGGGAGCTGTTTTTT.

The chain employs TRBV7-9 and TRBJ1-1, with 7 bases fitting TRBD1. Trimming took 5 bases from V and 2 from J; bases not matched to a gene: 11. Germline V gene lookup returns CDR1 SEHNR and CDR2 FQNEAQ (reference sequence). CDR3 length: 16 residues. The CDR3 here is CASSPVRGVENTEAFF. CDR3 DNA sequence: TGTGCCAGCAGCCCGGTCAGGGGGGTCGAAAACACTGAAGCTTTCTTT.